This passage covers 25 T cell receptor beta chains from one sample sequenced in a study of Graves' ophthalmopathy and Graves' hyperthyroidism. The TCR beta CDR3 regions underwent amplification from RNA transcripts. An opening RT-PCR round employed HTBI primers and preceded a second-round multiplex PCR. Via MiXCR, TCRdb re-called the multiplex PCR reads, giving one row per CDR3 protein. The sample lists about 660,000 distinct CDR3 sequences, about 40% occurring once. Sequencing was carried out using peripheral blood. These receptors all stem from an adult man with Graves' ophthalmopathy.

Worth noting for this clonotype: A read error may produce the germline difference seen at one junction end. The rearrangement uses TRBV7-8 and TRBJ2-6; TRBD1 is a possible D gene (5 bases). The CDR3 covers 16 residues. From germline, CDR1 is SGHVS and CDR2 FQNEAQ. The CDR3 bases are TGTGCCAGCAGCTTAGGAGGACACGCTGGGGCCATCGTCCTGACTTTC. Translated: CASSLGGHAGAIVLTF.

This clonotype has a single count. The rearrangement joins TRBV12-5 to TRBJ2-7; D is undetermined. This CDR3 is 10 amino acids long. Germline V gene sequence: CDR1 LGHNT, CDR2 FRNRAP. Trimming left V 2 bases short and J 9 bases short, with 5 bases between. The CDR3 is CASGLIWQYF. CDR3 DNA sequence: TGTGCTAGTGGTTTGATATGGCAGTACTTC.

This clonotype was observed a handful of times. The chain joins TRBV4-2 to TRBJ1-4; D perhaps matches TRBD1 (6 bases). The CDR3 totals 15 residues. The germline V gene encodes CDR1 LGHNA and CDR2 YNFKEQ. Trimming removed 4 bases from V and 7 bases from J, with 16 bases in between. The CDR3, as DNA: TGTGCCAGCAGCCTAGGGGAGGGGGATTCTGAAAAACTGTTTTTT. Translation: CASSLGEGDSEKLFF.

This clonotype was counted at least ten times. The CDR3 loop reads CASKQSLAGYTF. The CDR3 coding sequence is TGTGCCAGCAAACAGTCTCTTGCTGGCTACACCTTC. V is TRBV2 and J is TRBJ1-2, with D unresolved. CDR1 and CDR2 from the germline V gene are SNHLY and FYNNEI. The V end lost 7 bases, the J end lost 7 bases, and 13 bases lay between the germline ends. This CDR3 contains 12 residues.

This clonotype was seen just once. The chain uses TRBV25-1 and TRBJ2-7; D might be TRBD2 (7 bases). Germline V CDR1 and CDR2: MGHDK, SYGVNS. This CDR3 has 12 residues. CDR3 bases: TGTGCTAGTGGGGGGGCAAGGAACGAGCAGTACTTC. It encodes CASGGARNEQYF.

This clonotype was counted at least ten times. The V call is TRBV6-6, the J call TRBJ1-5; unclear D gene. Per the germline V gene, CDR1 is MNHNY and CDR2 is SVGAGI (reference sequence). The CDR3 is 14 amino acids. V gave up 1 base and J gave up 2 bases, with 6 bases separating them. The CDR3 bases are TGTGCCAGCAGTTACTGGATGGGCAATCAGCCCCAGCATTTT. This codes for CASSYWMGNQPQHF.

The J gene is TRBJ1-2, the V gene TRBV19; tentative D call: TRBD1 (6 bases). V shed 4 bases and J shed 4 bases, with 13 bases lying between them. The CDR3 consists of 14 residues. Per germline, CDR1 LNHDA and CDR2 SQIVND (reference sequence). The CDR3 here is CASSRGPGGYGYTF. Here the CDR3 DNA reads TGTGCCAGTAGTAGGGGGCCTGGAGGCTATGGCTACACCTTC.

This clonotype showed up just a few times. The CDR3 is CASSLGSASGTTYEQYF. The CDR3 coding sequence is TGCGCCAGCAGCTTGGGTAGCGCTAGCGGAACTACCTACGAGCAGTACTTC. The chain uses TRBV5-1 and TRBJ2-7; 7 bases are a match to TRBD2. Germline V gene data show CDR1 as SGHRS and CDR2 as YFSETQ. There are 17 residues in the CDR3. V dropped 0 bases and J dropped 2; count of bases not matched to a gene: 11. Drawing the rest from reference TRBV5-1 and TRBJ2-7, the complete variable domain is KAGVTQTPRYLIKTRGQQVTLSCSPISGHRSVSWYQQTPGQGLQFLFEYFSETQRNKGNFPGRFSGRQFSNSRSEMNVSTLELGDSALYLCASSLGSASGTTYEQYFGPGTRLTVT.

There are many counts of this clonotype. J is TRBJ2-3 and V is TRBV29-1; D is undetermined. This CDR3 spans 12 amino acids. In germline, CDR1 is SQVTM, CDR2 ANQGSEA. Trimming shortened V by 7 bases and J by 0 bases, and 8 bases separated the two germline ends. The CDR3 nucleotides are TGCAGCGCGTCCGACAGCACAGATACGCAGTATTTT. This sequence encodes CSASDSTDTQYF.

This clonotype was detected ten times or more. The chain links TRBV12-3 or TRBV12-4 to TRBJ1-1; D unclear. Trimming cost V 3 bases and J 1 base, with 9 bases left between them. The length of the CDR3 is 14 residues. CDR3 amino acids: CASSLMSGNTEAFF. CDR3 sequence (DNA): TGTGCCAGCAGTTTGATGAGCGGGAACACTGAAGCTTTCTTT.

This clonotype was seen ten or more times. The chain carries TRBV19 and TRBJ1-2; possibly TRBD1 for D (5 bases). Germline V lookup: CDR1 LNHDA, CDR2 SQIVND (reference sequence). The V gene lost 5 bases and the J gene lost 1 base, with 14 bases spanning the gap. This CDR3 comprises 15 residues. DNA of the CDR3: TGTGCCAGTAGTGGGTACAGGAGAAATAACTATGGCTACACCTTC. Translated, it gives CASSGYRRNNYGYTF.

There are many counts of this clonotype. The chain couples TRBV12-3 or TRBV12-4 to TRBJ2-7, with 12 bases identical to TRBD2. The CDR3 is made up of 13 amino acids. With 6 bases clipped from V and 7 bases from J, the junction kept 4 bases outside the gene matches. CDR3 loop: CASSQLAGGEQYF. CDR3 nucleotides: TGTGCCAGCAGCCAACTAGCGGGAGGAGAGCAGTACTTC.

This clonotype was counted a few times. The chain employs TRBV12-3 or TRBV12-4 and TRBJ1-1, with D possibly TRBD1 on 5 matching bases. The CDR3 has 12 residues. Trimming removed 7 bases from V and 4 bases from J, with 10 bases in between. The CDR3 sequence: CASIFGGTEAFF. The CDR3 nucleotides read TGTGCCAGCATTTTCGGGGGCACTGAAGCTTTCTTT.

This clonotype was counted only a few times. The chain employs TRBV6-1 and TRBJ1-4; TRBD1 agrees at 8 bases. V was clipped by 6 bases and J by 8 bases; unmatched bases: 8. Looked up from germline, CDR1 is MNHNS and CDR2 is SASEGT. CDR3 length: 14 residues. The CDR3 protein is CASSATGEAEKLFF. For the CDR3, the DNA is TGTGCCAGCAGCGCGACAGGGGAGGCGGAAAAACTGTTTTTT.

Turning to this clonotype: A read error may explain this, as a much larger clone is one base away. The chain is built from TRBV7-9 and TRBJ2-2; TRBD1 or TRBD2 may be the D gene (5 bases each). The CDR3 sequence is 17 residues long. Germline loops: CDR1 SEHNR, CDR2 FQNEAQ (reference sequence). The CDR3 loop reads CASSPRRRGTGTGELLF. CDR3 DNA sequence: TGTGCCAGCAGCCCACGCCGACGGGGTACCGGGACCGGGGAGCTGCTTTTT.

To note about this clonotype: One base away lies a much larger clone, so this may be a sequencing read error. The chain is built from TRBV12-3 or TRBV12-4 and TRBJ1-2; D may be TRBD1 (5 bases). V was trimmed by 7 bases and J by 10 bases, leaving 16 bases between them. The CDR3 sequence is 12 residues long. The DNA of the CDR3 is TGTGCCAGCACTAGAGGGGTTTTCGACTACACCTTC. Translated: CASTRGVFDYTF.

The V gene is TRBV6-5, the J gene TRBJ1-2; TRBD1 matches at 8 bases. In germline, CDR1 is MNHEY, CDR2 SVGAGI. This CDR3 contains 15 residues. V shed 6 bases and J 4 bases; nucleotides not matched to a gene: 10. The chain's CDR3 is CASSEATGERYGYTF. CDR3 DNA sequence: TGTGCCAGCAGCGAAGCGACAGGGGAGCGCTATGGCTACACCTTC.

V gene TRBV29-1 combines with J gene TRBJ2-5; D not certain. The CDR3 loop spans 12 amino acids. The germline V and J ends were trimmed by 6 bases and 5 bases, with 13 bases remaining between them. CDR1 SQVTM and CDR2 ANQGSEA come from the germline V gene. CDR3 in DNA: TGCAGCGTGGTCCCCTTGAGTGAGACCCAGTACTTC. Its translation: CSVVPLSETQYF. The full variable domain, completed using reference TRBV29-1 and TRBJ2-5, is SAVISQKPSRDICQRGTSLTIQCQVDSQVTMMFWYRQQPGQSLTLIATANQGSEATYESGFVIDKFPISRPNLTFSTLTVSNMSPEDSSIYLCSVVPLSETQYFGPGTRLLVL.

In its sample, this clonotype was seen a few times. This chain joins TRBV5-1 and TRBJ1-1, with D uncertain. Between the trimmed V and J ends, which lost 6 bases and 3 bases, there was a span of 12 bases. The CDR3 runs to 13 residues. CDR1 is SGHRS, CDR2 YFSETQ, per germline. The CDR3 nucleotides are TGCGCCAGCAAAGGGCAGCAAGACACTGAAGCTTTCTTT. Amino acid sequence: CASKGQQDTEAFF.

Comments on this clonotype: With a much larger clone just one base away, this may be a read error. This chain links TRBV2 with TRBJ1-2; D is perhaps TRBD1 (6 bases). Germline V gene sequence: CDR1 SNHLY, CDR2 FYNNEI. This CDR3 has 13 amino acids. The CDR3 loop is CASSADQGYGCTF. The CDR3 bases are TGTGCCAGCAGTGCCGACCAGGGGTATGGCTGCACCTTC.

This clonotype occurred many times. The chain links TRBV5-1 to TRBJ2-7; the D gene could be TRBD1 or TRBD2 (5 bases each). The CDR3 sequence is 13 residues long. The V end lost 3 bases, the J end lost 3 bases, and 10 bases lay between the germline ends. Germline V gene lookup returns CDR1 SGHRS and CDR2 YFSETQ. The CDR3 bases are TGCGCCAGCAGCTGGGACCTCCGCTACGAGCAGTACTTC. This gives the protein CASSWDLRYEQYF.

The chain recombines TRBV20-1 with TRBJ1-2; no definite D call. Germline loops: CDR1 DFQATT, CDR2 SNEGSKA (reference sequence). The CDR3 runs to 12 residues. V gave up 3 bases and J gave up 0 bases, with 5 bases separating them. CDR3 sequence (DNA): TGCAGTGCTAGGCCCCCTAACTATGGCTACACCTTC. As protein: CSARPPNYGYTF.

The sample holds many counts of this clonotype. The CDR3 DNA sequence: TGTGCCAGCAGCTTAGAGGGGGAACCCCTCCACTTT. As protein: CASSLEGEPLHF. This rearrangement joins TRBV7-9 to TRBJ1-6; D may be TRBD1 (6 bases). CDR1 is SEHNR, CDR2 FQNEAQ, per germline (reference sequence). The CDR3 is made up of 12 amino acids. V was trimmed by 1 base and J by 12 bases, leaving 7 bases between them. Combining the CDR3 with reference TRBV7-9 and TRBJ1-6 gives the whole variable domain DTGVSQNPRHKITKRGQNVTFRCDPISEHNRLYWYRQTLGQGPEFLTYFQNEAQLEKSRLLSDRFSAERPKGSFSTLEIQRTEQGDSAMYLCASSLEGEPLHFGNGTRLTVT.

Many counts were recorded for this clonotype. CDR3 DNA: TGTGCCAGCGGAGGGGGGGCGTGGGAGACCCAGTACTTC. Translation gives CASGGGAWETQYF. This sequence joins TRBV7-6 and TRBJ2-5; possibly TRBD2 for D (7 bases). The V gene's germline CDR1 is SGHVS and CDR2 FNYEAQ. CDR3 length: 13 residues. V was shortened by 8 bases and J by 5 bases, with 15 bases between the two germline ends.

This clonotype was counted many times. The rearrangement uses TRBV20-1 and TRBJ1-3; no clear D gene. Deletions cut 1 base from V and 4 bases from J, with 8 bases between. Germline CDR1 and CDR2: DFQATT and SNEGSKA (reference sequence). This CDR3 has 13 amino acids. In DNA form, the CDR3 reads TGCAGTGCTAGAGGAGACGGAGGAAACACCATATATTTT. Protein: CSARGDGGNTIYF.